This TCR beta chain derives from a study of blood T cell repertoires in COVID-19. On the study more broadly: COVID-19 samples, acute and convalescent, were from the United States, Italy and Spain.

The germline V gene has CDR1 ENHRY and CDR2 SYGVKD. The V gene end was trimmed by 9 bases and the J gene end by 1 base; junction bases not matched to a gene: 4. This CDR3 region has 15 residues. In the original processing: Cell counts per sample came from amplifying reference gene primers. Measured with immunoSEQ multiplex PCR; TCRdb has only the in-frame clones, and not every one. V and J calls and clone size come straight from that table; D and trimming were deduced from the DNA. Of 230,000 or so clones in the sample, 85% to 90% were seen once. This sequence originates from a woman aged 40 to 50 who had recovered from COVID-19. The chain carries TRBV10-3 and TRBJ2-2; 11 bases line up with TRBD2. Sequenced material: peripheral blood. CDR3 sequence: CAMGTSGLNTGELFF. The CDR3 DNA sequence: TGTGCCATGGGGACTAGCGGATTGAACACCGGGGAGCTGTTTTTT.